This TCR beta chain was documented in a study of blood T cell repertoires in COVID-19. On the study more broadly: Samples representing acute and convalescent COVID-19 were sourced from the United States, Italy and Spain. Sources were T cells, B-cell-depleted T cells, or PBMCs; the material itself was cDNA or gDNA.

V gave up 2 bases and J gave up 5 bases; unmatched junction bases: 3. This CDR3 has 14 amino acids. Germline V gene data show CDR1 as SGHDT and CDR2 as YYEEEE. Generated by immunoSEQ multiplex PCR, the TCRdb table keeps only in-frame clones and is missing some. This table has 150,000 or so clones, approximately 85% appearing once. The sequence derives from a man aged 60 to 75 with COVID-19, enrolled during active disease. The chain is built from TRBV5-6 and TRBJ1-1, with 10 bases that match TRBD1. The sequenced sample was peripheral blood. CDR3 coding DNA: TGTGCCAGCAGCTTCCGGGACAGGGGAACTGAAGCTTTCTTT. Encoded protein: CASSFRDRGTEAFF.